The rows below give T cell receptor beta chains drawn from one sample of a study of T cells in localized non-small cell lung cancer. Some clones are missing from TCRdb's copy, which holds only in-frame ones; the method was immunoSEQ multiplex PCR. The table lists some 51,000 clones, 86% of them singletons. The input for sequencing was peripheral blood, taken before any cancer treatment. These receptors were collected from a woman aged 40-69 years with stage I lung adenocarcinoma. Each CDR3 is given with its conserved first and last residue. D genes are given only for firm matches. Where a row states a size, it is once, few, many or the class of an expanded clone; other rows omit it.

V gene	D gene	J gene	clone size	CDR3 protein	CDR3 DNA
TRBV11-2	NA	TRBJ2-2	NA	CASSPPARTGELFF	TGTGCCAGCAGCCCCCCGGCCCGCACCGGGGAGCTGTTTTTT
TRBV2	TRBD1	TRBJ2-2	NA	CASSEVQGATGELFF	TGTGCCAGCAGTGAAGTACAGGGGGCGACCGGGGAGCTGTTTTTT
TRBV6-1	NA	TRBJ1-1	NA	CASSVTPREAFF	TGTGCCAGCAGTGTTACACCTAGGGAGGCTTTCTTT
TRBV7-2	NA	TRBJ1-5	NA	CASSAQGSNQPQHF	TGTGCCAGCAGCGCGCAAGGGAGCAATCAGCCCCAGCATTTT
TRBV5-1	TRBD2	TRBJ2-3	NA	CASSSLAGLGDTQYF	TGCGCCAGCAGCTCTCTAGCGGGGCTAGGAGATACGCAGTATTTT
TRBV5-1	NA	TRBJ2-2	once	CASSLPRGTGELFF	TGCGCCAGCAGCTTGCCCAGGGGCACCGGGGAGCTGTTTTTT
TRBV5-1	TRBD1	TRBJ1-5	NA	CASSVGQGDQPQHF	TGCGCCAGCAGCGTCGGACAGGGGGACCAGCCCCAGCATTTT
TRBV10-3	NA	TRBJ2-7	NA	CASSPRRDFHEQYF	TGTGCCAGCAGCCCAAGAAGGGACTTCCACGAGCAGTACTTC
TRBV7-2	NA	TRBJ1-6	NA	CASSLVGQPNSPLHF	TGTGCCAGCAGCTTAGTTGGACAGCCTAATTCACCCCTCCACTTT
TRBV19	NA	TRBJ1-5	NA	CASSTSTISNQPQHF	TGTGCCAGTAGTACGAGTACGATTAGCAATCAGCCCCAGCATTTT
TRBV4-3	NA	TRBJ2-7	NA	CASSQDRGYEQYF	TGCGCCAGCAGCCAAGACAGGGGCTACGAGCAGTACTTC
TRBV7-6	NA	TRBJ2-5	NA	CASSLAGETQYF	TGTGCCAGCAGCTTAGCAGGCGAGACCCAGTACTTC
TRBV29-1	NA	TRBJ2-3	NA	CSDQQQGYTQYF	TGCAGCGACCAACAGCAGGGGTATACGCAGTATTTT
TRBV6-5	NA	TRBJ2-1	NA	CASSYGNRADNEQFF	TGTGCCAGCAGTTACGGGAACAGGGCGGACAATGAGCAGTTCTTC
TRBV27	NA	TRBJ1-4	NA	CASISIIQTANEKLFF	TGTGCCAGCATTTCCATTATACAAACAGCTAATGAAAAACTGTTTTTT
TRBV2	NA	TRBJ2-1	NA	CASSEGYLPYNEQFF	TGTGCCAGCAGTGAAGGCTACCTCCCCTACAATGAGCAGTTCTTC
TRBV5-6	NA	TRBJ2-6	NA	CASSPQLSGANVLTF	TGTGCCAGCAGCCCACAGCTCTCTGGGGCCAACGTCCTGACTTTC
TRBV25-1	NA	TRBJ1-1	NA	CASKDGTRNTEAFF	TGTGCCAGCAAAGACGGGACGAGGAACACTGAAGCTTTCTTT
TRBV19	NA	TRBJ2-1	few	CASMGDSYNEQFF	TGTGCCAGTATGGGCGACTCCTACAATGAGCAGTTCTTC
TRBV29-1	NA	TRBJ2-3	NA	CSVVQGCTDTQYF	TGCAGCGTTGTGCAGGGGTGCACAGATACGCAGTATTTT
TRBV7-8	NA	TRBJ2-4	NA	CASSLGASVIQYF	TGTGCCAGCAGCTTAGGAGCTAGCGTCATTCAGTACTTC
TRBV7-2	NA	TRBJ1-2	NA	CASSLAFTGNYGYTF	TGTGCCAGCAGCTTAGCCTTCACAGGAAACTATGGCTACACCTTC